This T cell receptor beta chain emerged from a study of T cells after yellow fever vaccination. Study-wide background: Fractions of limited cellularity were prepared by means of SMART-Seq v4 Ultra Low Input. Study-wide findings and caveats: Of the clonotypes, a small share occurred in both CD4 and CD8 compartments. Once the booster was given, most primary-vaccination clones reappeared, at around 95% for CD4 and more than 85% for CD8.

By 5'RACE template switching, TCR cDNA was produced, with a universal primer site and UMIs added in the process. TCRdb called the 5' RACE reads again in MiXCR, with one record for every CDR3 protein. In the table there are approximately 150,000 distinct CDR3 sequences, roughly 8% of which are singletons. This clonotype was seen at least ten times. The antigen is unknown. The CDR3 covers 17 residues. Per the germline V gene, CDR1 is WSHSY and CDR2 is SAAADI. V trimming: 3 bases; J trimming: 4 bases; junction bases outside the gene matches: 10. The material sequenced was CD4+ T cells sorted from PBMCs, taken 5 days after the yellow fever booster vaccination. This receptor was identified in a man aged 25-45 years who received the YFV17D yellow fever vaccine. The chain links TRBV10-2 to TRBJ2-5, with TRBD2 matching 11 bases. The CDR3 sequence is CASSDYKTSGSVETQYF. The CDR3 bases are TGCGCCAGCAGTGATTACAAAACTAGCGGGAGTGTAGAGACCCAGTACTTC.